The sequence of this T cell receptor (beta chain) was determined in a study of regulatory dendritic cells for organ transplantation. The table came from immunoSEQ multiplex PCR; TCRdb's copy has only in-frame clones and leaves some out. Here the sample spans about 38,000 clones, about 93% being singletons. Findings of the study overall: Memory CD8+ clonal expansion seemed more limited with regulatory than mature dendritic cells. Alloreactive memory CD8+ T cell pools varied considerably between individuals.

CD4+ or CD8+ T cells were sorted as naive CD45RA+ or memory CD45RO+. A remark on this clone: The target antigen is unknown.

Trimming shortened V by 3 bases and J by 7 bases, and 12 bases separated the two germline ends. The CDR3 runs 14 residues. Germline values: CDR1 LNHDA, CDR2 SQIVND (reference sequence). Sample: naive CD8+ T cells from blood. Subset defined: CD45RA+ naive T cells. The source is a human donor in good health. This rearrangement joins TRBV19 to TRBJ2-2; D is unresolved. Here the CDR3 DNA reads TGTGCCAGTAGTATTCGGGCTTTCGGCGGGGAGCTGTTTTTT. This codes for CASSIRAFGGELFF.